The 21 T cell receptor beta chains below were found in one sample sequenced in a study of response to subunit inactivated influenza vaccine. Each CDR3 protein gets one entry after TCRdb re-called the RT-PCR reads with MiXCR. Of about 190,000 distinct CDR3 sequences in the sample, 13% to 15% were seen once. Sample: CD8+ T cells sorted from PBMCs, taken roughly 5 days after vaccination. The receptors were sampled from a man aged 45-65 years who received an inactivated influenza vaccine.

The gene calls are TRBV30 and TRBJ2-3, with TRBD2 matching 8 bases. The CDR3 has 16 amino acids. With V trimmed by 0 bases and J by 4 bases, 9 bases remained unmatched. Per germline, CDR1 GTSNPN and CDR2 SVGIG (reference sequence). The CDR3 is CAWSVPRGGVSDTQYF. The CDR3 DNA sequence: TGTGCCTGGAGTGTACCCCGGGGGGGGGTCTCAGATACGCAGTATTTT.

The sample holds a few counts of this clonotype. The V gene is TRBV7-8, the J gene TRBJ1-5, with D unclear. CDR3 size: 13 residues. Trimming removed 7 bases at V and 3 bases at J, with 10 bases between. The germline CDR1 and CDR2 sequences are SGHVS and FQNEAQ. CDR3 protein: CASTLAFNQPQHF. DNA of the CDR3: TGTGCCAGCACCCTAGCGTTCAATCAGCCCCAGCATTTT.

This clonotype has at least ten counts. The chain has TRBV29-1 and TRBJ2-1, with 7 bases fitting TRBD2. The CDR3 has 13 residues. Germline-derived CDR1 and CDR2 are SQVTM and ANQGSEA. Trimming at V came to 2 bases and at J to 8 bases, leaving 6 bases not matched to a gene. CDR3 protein: CSVEWEGFDEQFF. The CDR3 DNA reads TGCAGCGTTGAATGGGAGGGATTCGATGAGCAGTTCTTC.

The chain has TRBV3-1 and TRBJ2-1; D is uncertain. There are 12 residues in the CDR3. V was shortened by 4 bases and J by 10 bases, with 11 bases between the two germline ends. Per the germline V gene, CDR1 is LGHDT and CDR2 is YNNKEL (reference sequence). Here the CDR3 reads CASSPTNTEQFF. Written as DNA, the CDR3 is TGTGCCAGCAGCCCCACTAATACGGAGCAGTTCTTC.

The J gene is TRBJ2-5, the V gene TRBV9, with a possible D match to TRBD1 (6 bases). The germline CDR1 and CDR2 sequences are SGDLS and YYNGEE. Trimming removed 4 bases from V and 2 bases from J, with 18 bases in between. The CDR3 is made up of 16 amino acids. CDR3 nucleotide sequence: TGTGCCAGCAGCCCAGGACCGGGACAAGGACAAGAGACCCAGTACTTC. Its protein is CASSPGPGQGQETQYF. Looking up the rest from reference TRBV9 and TRBJ2-5 gives the full variable domain: DSGVTQTPKHLITATGQRVTLRCSPRSGDLSVYWYQQSLDQGLQFLIQYYNGEERAKGNILERFSAQQFPDLHSELNLSSLELGDSALYFCASSPGPGQGQETQYFGPGTRLLVL.

The gene calls are TRBV27 and TRBJ2-3; 8 bases line up with TRBD2. The CDR3 has 14 amino acids. CDR1 is MNHEY, CDR2 SMNVEV, per germline (reference sequence). The V and J ends lost 6 bases and 2 bases, in that order; junction bases with no gene match: 4. The CDR3 DNA follows: TGTGCCAGCAGCTATAGCGGGGCCACAGATACGCAGTATTTT. Translating it yields CASSYSGATDTQYF.

In regard to this clonotype: Its ends do not fully match the called genes, so a read error is possible. DNA for the CDR3: TGTGCCAGCATTTCGACTAGCGGGTGGGAAGTGGTCTTC. Translating gives CASISTSGWEVVF. The genes are TRBV2 and TRBJ2-1; 10 positions match TRBD2. Per the germline V gene, CDR1 is SNHLY and CDR2 is FYNNEI. CDR3 length: 13 residues.

This chain joins TRBV27 and TRBJ2-1, with 11 bases that match TRBD2. The CDR3 runs 16 residues. The germline CDR1 and CDR2 sequences are MNHEY and SMNVEV (reference sequence). After removal of 2 bases from V and 3 bases from J, the junction contained 3 bases not matched to a gene. Written as DNA, the CDR3 is TGTGCCAGCAGTTTAATAGCGGGAGGGGTCTACAATGAGCAGTTCTTC. Residues: CASSLIAGGVYNEQFF.

The V call is TRBV11-1, the J call TRBJ2-7; D gene unclear. Germline lookup yields CDR1 SGHAT and CDR2 FQDESV (reference sequence). V was shortened by 5 bases and J by 0 bases, with 14 bases between the two germline ends. The CDR3 sequence is 15 residues long. This chain's CDR3 is CASSPVLKSSYEQYF. The CDR3 region has the DNA TGTGCCAGCAGCCCCGTCCTAAAGAGCTCCTACGAGCAGTACTTC.

There are many counts of this clonotype. This chain connects TRBV12-3 or TRBV12-4 to TRBJ2-7; D is uncertain. Deletions cut 3 bases from V and 4 bases from J, with 7 bases between. This CDR3 is 12 amino acids long. The chain's CDR3 is CASSFGTYEQYF. CDR3 nucleotides: TGTGCCAGCAGTTTCGGAACATACGAGCAGTACTTC.

The chain carries TRBV20-1 and TRBJ1-1; D may be TRBD1 (6 bases). V was shortened by 0 bases and J by 7 bases, with 15 bases between the two germline ends. This CDR3 is built from 14 residues. Germline CDR1 and CDR2: DFQATT and SNEGSKA (reference sequence). The CDR3, as DNA: TGCAGTGCTAGAGATTTTTCAGGGGTTGGTGAAGCTTTCTTT. Translating gives CSARDFSGVGEAFF.

There are a few counts of this clonotype. The chain links TRBV7-9 to TRBJ1-2; maybe TRBD1 (5 bases). Germline V lookup: CDR1 SEHNR, CDR2 FQNEAQ (reference sequence). The CDR3 is 16 amino acids. V was pared by 4 bases and J by 2 bases, with 17 bases between. The CDR3 loop is CASSSIWGQENYGYTF. CDR3 bases: TGTGCCAGCAGCTCCATATGGGGCCAGGAGAACTATGGCTACACCTTC. Complete variable domain (other parts from reference TRBV7-9 and TRBJ1-2): DTGVSQNPRHKITKRGQNVTFRCDPISEHNRLYWYRQTLGQGPEFLTYFQNEAQLEKSRLLSDRFSAERPKGSFSTLEIQRTEQGDSAMYLCASSSIWGQENYGYTFGSGTRLTVV.

The chain employs TRBV6-5 and TRBJ2-1, with 7 bases lining up with TRBD2. The CDR3 sequence is 16 residues long. Germline trimming cut 2 bases from V and 5 bases from J; bases unmatched to any gene: 9. CDR1 MNHEY and CDR2 SVGAGI come from the germline V gene. The CDR3 protein is CASSYDEGLVHNEQFF. As DNA, the CDR3 is TGTGCCAGCAGTTACGACGAAGGACTAGTTCACAATGAGCAGTTCTTC.

This sequence joins TRBV24-1 and TRBJ2-3; D not certain. This CDR3 has 18 amino acids. V gave up 3 bases and J gave up 0 bases, with 18 bases separating them. Germline CDR1 is KGHDR and CDR2 is SFDVKD. CDR3 coding DNA: TGTGCCACCAGTGATCCCCGAGAGGCGGTGTATAGCACAGATACGCAGTATTTT. Translating it yields CATSDPREAVYSTDTQYF.

A few counts support this clonotype. The chain combines TRBV3-1 with TRBJ2-7; D not certain. Germline values: CDR1 LGHDT, CDR2 YNNKEL (reference sequence). There are 16 residues in the CDR3. V lost 0 bases, J lost 4 bases, and 16 bases lay in between. CDR3 residues: CASSQDTRTALYEQYF. The CDR3 coding sequence is TGTGCCAGCAGCCAAGATACCCGAACAGCCCTATACGAGCAGTACTTC.

This clonotype has ten or more counts. The J gene is TRBJ2-1, the V gene TRBV29-1; 12 bases are shared with TRBD1. Germline CDR1 and CDR2: SQVTM and ANQGSEA. The trim removed 4 bases at V and 8 bases at J, leaving 9 bases unmatched. This CDR3 comprises 15 residues. CDR3 protein: CSVGSWDRGRHEQFF. In nucleotides, the CDR3 is TGCAGCGTTGGCTCCTGGGACAGGGGGCGCCATGAGCAGTTCTTC.

This clonotype was counted a few times. The chain recombines TRBV7-6 with TRBJ2-7; 10 nucleotides match TRBD1. This CDR3 is 17 amino acids long. Germline assignment: CDR1 SGHVS and CDR2 FNYEAQ. Trimming at V came to 0 bases and at J to 7 bases, leaving 12 bases not matched to a gene. The CDR3 here is CASSLAVDGTGAFEQYF. The CDR3 coding sequence is TGTGCCAGCAGCTTAGCAGTAGACGGGACAGGGGCTTTTGAGCAGTACTTC.

This clonotype was detected a few times. The DNA is omitted, as the CDR3 cannot be located on it reliably, and the CDR3 follows TCRdb's listing. V is TRBV15 and J is TRBJ2-2. With termini counted, the CDR3 has 14 amino acids. The germline V gene has CDR1 LNHNV and CDR2 YYDKDF (reference sequence). The CDR3 is CATSRDFGAGELFF.

The chain joins TRBV6-4 to TRBJ2-5; 7 bases map to TRBD2. CDR1 and CDR2 (germline): MRHNA, SNTAGT. With 3 bases clipped from V and 0 bases from J, the junction kept 4 bases outside the gene matches. CDR3 length equals 15 residues. CDR3 protein: CASSDTSAYQETQYF. In nucleotides, the CDR3 is TGTGCCAGCAGTGATACTAGCGCATACCAAGAGACCCAGTACTTC.

The CDR3, as DNA: TGTGCCAGCAGCCTCCGACCCTACGAGCAGTACTTC. As protein: CASSLRPYEQYF. V is TRBV28 and J is TRBJ2-7; D is unclear. V was cut by 6 bases and J by 2 bases, with 8 bases left in between. The CDR3 totals 12 residues. CDR1 and CDR2 from the germline V gene are MDHEN and SYDVKM. Full variable domain (outside the CDR3, taken from reference TRBV28 and TRBJ2-7): DVKVTQSSRYLVKRTGEKVFLECVQDMDHENMFWYRQDPGLGLRLIYFSYDVKMKEKGDIPEGYSVSREKKERFSLILESASTNQTSMYLCASSLRPYEQYFGPGTRLTVT.

CDR3 sequence: CASSLGTSGVNEQFF. The CDR3 DNA follows: TGTGCCAGCAGCCTCGGGACTAGCGGGGTCAATGAGCAGTTCTTC. V is TRBV12-3 or TRBV12-4 and J is TRBJ2-1, with 13 bases matching TRBD2. The CDR3 covers 15 residues. The ends lost 6 bases at V and 6 bases at J; junction bases unmatched: 5.